This T cell receptor (beta chain) was found in a study of cytotoxic CD8 clonotypes in ibrutinib-treated CLL. Study-level results: Baseline clonality, above age-matched healthy donor levels, tracked circulating CD8+ T-cell counts. Public clonotypes proved infrequent, and on treatment they shrank or remained steady.

Genomic DNA in a quantity of 2 to 2.5 micrograms was derived from cryopreserved PBMCs for TCR beta libraries. With regard to this clone: The antigen is unknown.

The repertoire was sequenced with immunoSEQ multiplex PCR; TCRdb's copy has only in-frame clones and lacks some. This sample has hundreds of thousands of clones, with just under 80% found just once. V gave up 2 bases and J gave up 6 bases; unmatched junction bases: 10. This CDR3 spans 15 amino acids. Germline V gene sequence: CDR1 MNHEY, CDR2 SVGAGI. This clonotype was obtained from a human donor with chronic lymphocytic leukemia. This sequence joins TRBV6-5 and TRBJ2-7, with TRBD2 identical over 7 bases. Sample: PBMCs, taken before ibrutinib treatment. CDR3 in amino acids: CASSYERGALGEQYF. The DNA of the CDR3 is TGTGCCAGCAGTTACGAGCGGGGCGCTTTGGGCGAGCAGTACTTC.